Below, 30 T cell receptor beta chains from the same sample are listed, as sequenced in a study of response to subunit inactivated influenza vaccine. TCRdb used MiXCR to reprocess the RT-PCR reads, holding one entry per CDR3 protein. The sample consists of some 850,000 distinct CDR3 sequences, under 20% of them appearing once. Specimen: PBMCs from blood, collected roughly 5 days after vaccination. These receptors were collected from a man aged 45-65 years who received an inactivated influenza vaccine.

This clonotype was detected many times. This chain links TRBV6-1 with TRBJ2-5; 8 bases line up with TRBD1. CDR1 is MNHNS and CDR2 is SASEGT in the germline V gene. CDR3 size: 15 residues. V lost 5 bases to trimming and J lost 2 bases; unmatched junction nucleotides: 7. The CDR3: CASSRRHRGQETQYF. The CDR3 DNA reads TGTGCCAGCAGTCGAAGACACAGGGGGCAAGAGACCCAGTACTTC.

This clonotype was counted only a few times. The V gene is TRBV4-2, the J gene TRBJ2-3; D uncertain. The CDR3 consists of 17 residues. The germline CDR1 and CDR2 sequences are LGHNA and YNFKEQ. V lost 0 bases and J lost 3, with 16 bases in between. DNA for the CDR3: TGTGCCAGCAGCCAAGAAGTCGCTTCTTGGGCTACAGATACGCAGTATTTT. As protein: CASSQEVASWATDTQYF.

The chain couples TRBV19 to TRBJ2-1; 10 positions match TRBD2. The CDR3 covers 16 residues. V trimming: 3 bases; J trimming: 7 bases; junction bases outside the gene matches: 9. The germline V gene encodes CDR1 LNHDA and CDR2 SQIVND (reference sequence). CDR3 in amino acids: CASSIPASGRGNEQFF. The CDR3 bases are TGTGCCAGTAGTATCCCAGCTAGCGGGAGAGGGAATGAGCAGTTCTTC.

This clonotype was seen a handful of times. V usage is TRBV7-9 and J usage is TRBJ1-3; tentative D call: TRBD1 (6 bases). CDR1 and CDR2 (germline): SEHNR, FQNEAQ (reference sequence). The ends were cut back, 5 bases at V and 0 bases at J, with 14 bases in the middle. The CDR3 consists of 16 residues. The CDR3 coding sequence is TGTGCCAGCAGCCTAGGACAGTCAAACTCTGGAAACACCATATATTTT. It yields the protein CASSLGQSNSGNTIYF. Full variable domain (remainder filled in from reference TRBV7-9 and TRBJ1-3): DTGVSQNPRHKITKRGQNVTFRCDPISEHNRLYWYRQTLGQGPEFLTYFQNEAQLEKSRLLSDRFSAERPKGSFSTLEIQRTEQGDSAMYLCASSLGQSNSGNTIYFGEGSWLTVV.

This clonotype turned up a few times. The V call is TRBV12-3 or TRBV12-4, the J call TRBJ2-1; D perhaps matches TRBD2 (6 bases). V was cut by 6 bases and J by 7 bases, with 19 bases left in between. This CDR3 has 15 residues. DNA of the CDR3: TGTGCCAGCAGCGTGGGGGGACGGGAGATAAATGAGCAGTTCTTC. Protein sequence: CASSVGGREINEQFF.

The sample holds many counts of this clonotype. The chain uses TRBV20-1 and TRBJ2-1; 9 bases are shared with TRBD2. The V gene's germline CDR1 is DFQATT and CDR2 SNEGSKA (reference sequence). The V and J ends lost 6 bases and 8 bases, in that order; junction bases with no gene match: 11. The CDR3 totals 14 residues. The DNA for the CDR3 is TGCAGTGCCCAAAGCGGGGGGACCCTAGATGAGCAGTTCTTC. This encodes CSAQSGGTLDEQFF.

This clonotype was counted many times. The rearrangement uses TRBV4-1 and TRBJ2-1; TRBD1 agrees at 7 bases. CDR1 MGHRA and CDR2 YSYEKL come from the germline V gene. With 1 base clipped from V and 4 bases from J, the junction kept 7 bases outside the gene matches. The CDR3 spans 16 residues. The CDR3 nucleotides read TGCGCCAGCAGCCAAGTTGACAGGGTGACATACAATGAGCAGTTCTTC. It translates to CASSQVDRVTYNEQFF.

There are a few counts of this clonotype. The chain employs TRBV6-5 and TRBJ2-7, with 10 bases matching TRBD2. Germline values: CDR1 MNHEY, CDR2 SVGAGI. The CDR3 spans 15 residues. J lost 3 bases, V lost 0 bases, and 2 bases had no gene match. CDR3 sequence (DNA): TGTGCCAGCAGTTACTCCGGGACTAGCGTCTACGAGCAGTACTTC. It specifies CASSYSGTSVYEQYF.

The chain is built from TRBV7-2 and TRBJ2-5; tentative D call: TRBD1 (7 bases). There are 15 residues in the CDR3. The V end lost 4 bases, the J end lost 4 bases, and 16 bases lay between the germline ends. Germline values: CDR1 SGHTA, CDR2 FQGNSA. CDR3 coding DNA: TGTGCCAGCAGCTACTACAGGGGAGGAGTAGAGACCCAGTACTTC. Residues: CASSYYRGGVETQYF.

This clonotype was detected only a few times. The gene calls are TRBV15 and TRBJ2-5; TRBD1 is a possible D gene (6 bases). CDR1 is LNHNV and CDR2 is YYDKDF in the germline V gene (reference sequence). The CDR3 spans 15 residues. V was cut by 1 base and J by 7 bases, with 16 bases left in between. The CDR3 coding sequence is TGTGCCACCAGCAGAGGGACAGCCTCTCAGGGGACCCAGTACTTC. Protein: CATSRGTASQGTQYF.

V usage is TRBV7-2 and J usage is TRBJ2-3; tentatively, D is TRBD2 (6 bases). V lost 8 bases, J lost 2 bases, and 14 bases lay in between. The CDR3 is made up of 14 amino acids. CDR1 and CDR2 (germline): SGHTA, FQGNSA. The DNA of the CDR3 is TGTGCCAGCCGCCGCCGCGGGAACACAGATACGCAGTATTTT. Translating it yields CASRRRGNTDTQYF.

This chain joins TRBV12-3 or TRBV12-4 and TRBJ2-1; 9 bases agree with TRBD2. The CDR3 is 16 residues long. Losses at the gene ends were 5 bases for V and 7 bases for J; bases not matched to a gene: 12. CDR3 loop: CASSARSSGMGNEQFF. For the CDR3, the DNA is TGTGCCAGCAGTGCCCGGTCTAGCGGGATGGGGAATGAGCAGTTCTTC.

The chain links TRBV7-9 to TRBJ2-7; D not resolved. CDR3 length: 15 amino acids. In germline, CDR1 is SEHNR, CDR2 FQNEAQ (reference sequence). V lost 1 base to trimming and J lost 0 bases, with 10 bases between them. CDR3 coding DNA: TGTGCCAGCAGCTTAGGTGTGGTAGTCTCCTACGAGCAGTACTTC. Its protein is CASSLGVVVSYEQYF.

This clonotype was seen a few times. The CDR3 here is CASSSGGTHYGYTF. The CDR3 DNA reads TGCGCCAGCAGCTCCGGGGGGACTCACTATGGCTACACCTTC. The chain is built from TRBV5-1 and TRBJ1-2, with D perhaps matching TRBD1 (5 bases). The CDR3 consists of 14 residues. The germline V gene has CDR1 SGHRS and CDR2 YFSETQ. Trimming pared 3 bases from V and 3 bases from J, leaving 12 bases between. The whole variable domain, filled in from reference TRBV5-1 and TRBJ1-2, reads KAGVTQTPRYLIKTRGQQVTLSCSPISGHRSVSWYQQTPGQGLQFLFEYFSETQRNKGNFPGRFSGRQFSNSRSEMNVSTLELGDSALYLCASSSGGTHYGYTFGSGTRLTVV.

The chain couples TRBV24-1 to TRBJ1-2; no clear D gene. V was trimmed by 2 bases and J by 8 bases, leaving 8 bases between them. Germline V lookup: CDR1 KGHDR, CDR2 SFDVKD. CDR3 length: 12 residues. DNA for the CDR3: TGTGCCACCAGTGATTATCAGTACGGCTACACCTTC. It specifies CATSDYQYGYTF.

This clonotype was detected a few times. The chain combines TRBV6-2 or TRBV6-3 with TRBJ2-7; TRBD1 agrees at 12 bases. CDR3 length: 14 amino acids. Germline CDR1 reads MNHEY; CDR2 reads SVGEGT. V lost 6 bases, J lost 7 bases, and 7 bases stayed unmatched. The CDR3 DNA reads TGTGCCAGCAGCCCCTGGGACAGGGGGCGTGAGCAGTACTTC. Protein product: CASSPWDRGREQYF.

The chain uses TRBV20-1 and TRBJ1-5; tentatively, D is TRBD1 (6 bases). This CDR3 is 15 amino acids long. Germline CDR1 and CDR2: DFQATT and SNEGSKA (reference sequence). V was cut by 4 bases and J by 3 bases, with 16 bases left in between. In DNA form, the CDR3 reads TGCAGTGCTACCACGGACAGTCCGATCAATCAGCCCCAGCATTTT. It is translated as CSATTDSPINQPQHF.

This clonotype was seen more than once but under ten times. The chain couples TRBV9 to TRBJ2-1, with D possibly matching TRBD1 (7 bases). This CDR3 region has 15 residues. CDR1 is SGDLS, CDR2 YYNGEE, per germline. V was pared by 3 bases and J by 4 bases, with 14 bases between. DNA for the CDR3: TGTGCCAGCAGCGGTGAGACAGGGACTTACAATGAGCAGTTCTTC. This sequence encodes CASSGETGTYNEQFF.

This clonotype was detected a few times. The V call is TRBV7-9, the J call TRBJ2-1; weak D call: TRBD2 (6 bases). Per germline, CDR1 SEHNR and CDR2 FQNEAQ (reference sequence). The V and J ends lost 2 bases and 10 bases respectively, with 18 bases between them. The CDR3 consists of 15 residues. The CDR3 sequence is CASSLRDSVRGEQFF. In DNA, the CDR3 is TGTGCCAGCAGCTTAAGGGACTCCGTACGGGGAGAGCAGTTCTTC.

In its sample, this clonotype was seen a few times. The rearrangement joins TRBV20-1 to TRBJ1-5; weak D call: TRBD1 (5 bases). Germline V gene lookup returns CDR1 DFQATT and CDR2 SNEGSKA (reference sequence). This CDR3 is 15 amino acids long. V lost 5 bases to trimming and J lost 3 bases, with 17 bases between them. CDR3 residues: CSALPFGTHNQPQHF. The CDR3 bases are TGCAGTGCTCTCCCCTTTGGGACCCACAATCAGCCCCAGCATTTT.

CDR3 coding DNA: TGTGCCAGCAGCACCCTACAGGGTTGGCAGACCCAGTACTTC. It yields the protein CASSTLQGWQTQYF. The gene calls are TRBV11-2 and TRBJ2-5, with D possibly TRBD1 on 6 matching bases. Germline assignment: CDR1 SGHAT and CDR2 FQNNGV. The CDR3 extends over 14 amino acids. The V end lost 5 bases, the J end lost 6 bases, and 16 bases lay between the germline ends.

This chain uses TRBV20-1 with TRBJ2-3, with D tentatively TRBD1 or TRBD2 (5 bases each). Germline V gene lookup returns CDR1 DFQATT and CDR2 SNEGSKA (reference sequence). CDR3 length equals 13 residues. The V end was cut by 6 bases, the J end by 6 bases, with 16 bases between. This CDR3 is CSARPGPSDTQYF. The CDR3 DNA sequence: TGCAGTGCCCGACCGGGGCCTAGTGATACGCAGTATTTT.

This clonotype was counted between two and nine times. CDR3 DNA sequence: TGTGCCAGCAGCAAAAAAGGGGTCAGTGGCTACACCTTC. It codes for CASSKKGVSGYTF. The rearrangement joins TRBV21-1 to TRBJ1-2; the listed D gene, TRBD1, was not tested against the DNA. TRBV21-1 is a listed pseudogene. This CDR3 region has 13 residues.

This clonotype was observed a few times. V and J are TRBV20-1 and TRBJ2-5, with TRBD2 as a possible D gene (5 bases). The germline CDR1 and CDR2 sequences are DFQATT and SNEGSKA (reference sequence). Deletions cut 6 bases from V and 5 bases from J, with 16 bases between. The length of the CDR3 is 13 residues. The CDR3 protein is CSARHPGEETQYF. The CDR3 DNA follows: TGCAGTGCACGACATCCTGGGGAGGAGACCCAGTACTTC.

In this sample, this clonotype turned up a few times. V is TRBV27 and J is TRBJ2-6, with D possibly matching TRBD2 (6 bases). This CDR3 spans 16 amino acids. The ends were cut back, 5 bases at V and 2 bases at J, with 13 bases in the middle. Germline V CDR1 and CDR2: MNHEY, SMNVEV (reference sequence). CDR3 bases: TGTGCCAGCAGTCCCTTAGGAGGGACTGGGGCCAACGTCCTGACTTTC. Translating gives CASSPLGGTGANVLTF. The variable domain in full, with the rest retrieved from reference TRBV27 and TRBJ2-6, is EAQVTQNPRYLITVTGKKLTVTCSQNMNHEYMSWYRQDPGLGLRQIYYSMNVEVTDKGDVPEGYKVSRKEKRNFPLILESPSPNQTSLYFCASSPLGGTGANVLTFGAGSRLTVL.

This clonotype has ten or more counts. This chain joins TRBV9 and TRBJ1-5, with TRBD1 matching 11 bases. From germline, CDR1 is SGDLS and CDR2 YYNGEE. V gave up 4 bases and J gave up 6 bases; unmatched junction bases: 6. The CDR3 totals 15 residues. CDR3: CASSLEGTGGQPQHF. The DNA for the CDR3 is TGTGCCAGCAGCTTAGAGGGGACAGGGGGTCAGCCCCAGCATTTT.

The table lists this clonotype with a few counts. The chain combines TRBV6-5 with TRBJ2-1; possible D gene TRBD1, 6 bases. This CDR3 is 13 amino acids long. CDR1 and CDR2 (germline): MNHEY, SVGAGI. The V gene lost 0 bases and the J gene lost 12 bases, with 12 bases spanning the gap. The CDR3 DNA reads TGTGCCAGCAGTTACTCGGGGGCCCTTGGGCAGTTCTTC. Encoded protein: CASSYSGALGQFF.

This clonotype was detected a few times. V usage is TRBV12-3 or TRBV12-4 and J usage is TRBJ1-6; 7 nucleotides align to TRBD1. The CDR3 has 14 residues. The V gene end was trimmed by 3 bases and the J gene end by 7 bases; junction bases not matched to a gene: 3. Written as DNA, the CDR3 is TGTGCCAGCAGTTTTGGGGACAGAAATTCACCCCTCCACTTT. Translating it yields CASSFGDRNSPLHF.

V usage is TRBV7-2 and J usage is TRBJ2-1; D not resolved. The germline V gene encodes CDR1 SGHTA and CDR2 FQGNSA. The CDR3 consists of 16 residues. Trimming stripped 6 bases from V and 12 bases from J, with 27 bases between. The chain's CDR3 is CASSPLTIDRFPGQFF. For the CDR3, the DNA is TGTGCCAGCAGTCCTTTAACGATCGACCGCTTCCCGGGGCAGTTCTTC.

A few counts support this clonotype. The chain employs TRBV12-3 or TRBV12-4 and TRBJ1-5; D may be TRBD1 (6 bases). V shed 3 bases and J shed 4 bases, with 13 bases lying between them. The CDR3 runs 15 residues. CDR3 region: CASSLDSYLNQPQHF. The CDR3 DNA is TGTGCCAGCAGTTTGGACAGCTACTTAAATCAGCCCCAGCATTTT.